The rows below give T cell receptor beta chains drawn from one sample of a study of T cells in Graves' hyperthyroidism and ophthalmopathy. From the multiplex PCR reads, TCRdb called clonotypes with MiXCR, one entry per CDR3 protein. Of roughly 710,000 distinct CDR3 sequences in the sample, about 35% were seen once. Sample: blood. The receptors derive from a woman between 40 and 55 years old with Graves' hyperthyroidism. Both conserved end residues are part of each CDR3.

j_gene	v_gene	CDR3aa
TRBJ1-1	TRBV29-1	CSVVRSWNTEAFF
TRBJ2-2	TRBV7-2	CASSTQGLANTGELFF
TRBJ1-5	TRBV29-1	CSAGGAADQPQHF
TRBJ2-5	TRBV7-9	CASSLEVKETQYF
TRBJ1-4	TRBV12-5	CASGLVLRGMGEKLFF
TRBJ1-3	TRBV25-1	CASSSHRVWENTIYF
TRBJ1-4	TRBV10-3	CASGPRDSEKLFF
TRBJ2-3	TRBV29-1	CSVTGLATPNTDTQYF
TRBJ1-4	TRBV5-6	CASSLSGEMTF
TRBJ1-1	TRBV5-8	CASSQWGRHTEAFF
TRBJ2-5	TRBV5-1	CASSLGVQKTQYF
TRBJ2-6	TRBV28	CASSPTGRSGANVLTF
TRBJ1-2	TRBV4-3	CASSQEGRRYYTF
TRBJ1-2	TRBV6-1	CASSEARRNGYTF
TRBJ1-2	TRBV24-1	CATSDPQGNYGYTF
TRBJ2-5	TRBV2	CASSDQRWFAETQYF
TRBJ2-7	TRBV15	CATSREAQNYEQYF
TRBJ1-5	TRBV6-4	CASSIQESQPQHF
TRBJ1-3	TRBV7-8	CASSGGQENTIYF
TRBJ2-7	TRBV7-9	CASSFSEGPYEQYF
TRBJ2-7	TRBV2	CASSEVERQSYEQYF
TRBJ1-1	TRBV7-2	CASSFGREIQAFF
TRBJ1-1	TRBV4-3	CASSQDSPWVTEAFF
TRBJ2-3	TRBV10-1	CASSDRRMTDTQYF
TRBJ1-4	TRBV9	CASSSELLGKLFF
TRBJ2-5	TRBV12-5	CASGPSSVETQYF
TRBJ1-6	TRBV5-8	CASQAGNNSPLHF
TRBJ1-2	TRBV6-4	CASRDSPSTRGYTF
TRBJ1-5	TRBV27	CASSPRWEQPQHF
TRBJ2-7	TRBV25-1	CASSASPGTVSYEQYF
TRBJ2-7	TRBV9	CASSVRDTAYEQYF
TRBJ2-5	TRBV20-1	CSASDRGQETQYF
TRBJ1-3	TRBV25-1	CASAPSRQGNTIYF
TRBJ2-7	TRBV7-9	CASSLAGGNDEQYF
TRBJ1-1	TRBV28	CASSIAGAAEAFF
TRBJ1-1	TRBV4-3	CASSHLKTGGVGAFF
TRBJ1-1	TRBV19	CASTHWGTSNTEAFF
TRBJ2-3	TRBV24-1	CATSVDRGGTDTQYF
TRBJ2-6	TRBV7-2	CASLYRGEAGANVLTF
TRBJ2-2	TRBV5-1	CASSLATPTGELFF
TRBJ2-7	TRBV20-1	CSARGGEHSSYEQYF
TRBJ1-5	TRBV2	CASSDDRGYQPQHF
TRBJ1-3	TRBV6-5	CASSYVGTTSGNTIYF
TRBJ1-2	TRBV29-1	CSIRGDYGYTF
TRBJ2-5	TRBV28	CASSQWAGGPQTQYF
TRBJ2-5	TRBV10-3	CASSYGAGAGGKETQYF
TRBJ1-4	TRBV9	CASSVGDSKGKLFF
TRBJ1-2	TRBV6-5	CASRSWTANYGYTF
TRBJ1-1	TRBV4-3	CASSQQKRTGDTEAFF
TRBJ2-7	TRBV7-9	CASSSRGNEQYF
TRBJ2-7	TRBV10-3	CAISEFLAGEWHTQYF
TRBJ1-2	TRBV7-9	CASSLGFDSYGYTF
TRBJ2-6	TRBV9	CASSGFSGQGVTGANVLTF
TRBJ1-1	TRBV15	CATSTGQGSNTEAFF
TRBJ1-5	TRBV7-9	CASSSTGLVGQPQHF
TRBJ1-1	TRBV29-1	CSFTTGRSTEAFF
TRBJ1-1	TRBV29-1	CSARDGSVEAFF
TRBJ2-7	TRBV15	CATSRERQGRQYF
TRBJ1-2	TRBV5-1	CASSLGLGDRGEGYTF
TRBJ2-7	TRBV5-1	CASSKISGYEQYF